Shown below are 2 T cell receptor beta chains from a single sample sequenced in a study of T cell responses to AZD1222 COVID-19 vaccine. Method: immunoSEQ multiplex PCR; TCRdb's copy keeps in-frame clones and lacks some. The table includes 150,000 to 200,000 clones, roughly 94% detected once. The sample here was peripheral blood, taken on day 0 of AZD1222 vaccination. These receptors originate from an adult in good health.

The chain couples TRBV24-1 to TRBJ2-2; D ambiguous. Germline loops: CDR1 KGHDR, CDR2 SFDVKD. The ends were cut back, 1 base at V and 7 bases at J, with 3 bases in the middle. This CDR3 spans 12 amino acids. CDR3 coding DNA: TGTGCCACCAGTGATTTTGGCGGGGAGCTGTTTTTT. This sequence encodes CATSDFGGELFF.

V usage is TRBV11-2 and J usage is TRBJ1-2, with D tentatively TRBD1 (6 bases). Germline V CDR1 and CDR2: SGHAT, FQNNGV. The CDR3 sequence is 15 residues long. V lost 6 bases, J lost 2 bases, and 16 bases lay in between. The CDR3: CASRAPGGRNYGYTF. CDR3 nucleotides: TGTGCCAGCAGAGCCCCCGGGGGGCGCAACTATGGCTACACCTTC.